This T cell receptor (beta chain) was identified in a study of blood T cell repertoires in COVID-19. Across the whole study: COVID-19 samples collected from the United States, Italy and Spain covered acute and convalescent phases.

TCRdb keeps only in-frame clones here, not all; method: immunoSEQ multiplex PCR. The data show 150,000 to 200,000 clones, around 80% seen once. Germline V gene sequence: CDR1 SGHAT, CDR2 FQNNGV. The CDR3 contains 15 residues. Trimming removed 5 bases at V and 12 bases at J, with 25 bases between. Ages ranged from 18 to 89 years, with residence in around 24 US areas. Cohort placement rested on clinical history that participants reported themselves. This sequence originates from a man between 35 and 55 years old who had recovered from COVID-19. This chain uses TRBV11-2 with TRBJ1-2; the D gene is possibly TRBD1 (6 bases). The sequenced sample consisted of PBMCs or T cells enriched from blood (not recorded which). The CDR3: CASSTKGVGALRNTF. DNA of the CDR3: TGTGCCAGCAGCACTAAAGGCGTGGGGGCGCTTCGAAACACCTTC.